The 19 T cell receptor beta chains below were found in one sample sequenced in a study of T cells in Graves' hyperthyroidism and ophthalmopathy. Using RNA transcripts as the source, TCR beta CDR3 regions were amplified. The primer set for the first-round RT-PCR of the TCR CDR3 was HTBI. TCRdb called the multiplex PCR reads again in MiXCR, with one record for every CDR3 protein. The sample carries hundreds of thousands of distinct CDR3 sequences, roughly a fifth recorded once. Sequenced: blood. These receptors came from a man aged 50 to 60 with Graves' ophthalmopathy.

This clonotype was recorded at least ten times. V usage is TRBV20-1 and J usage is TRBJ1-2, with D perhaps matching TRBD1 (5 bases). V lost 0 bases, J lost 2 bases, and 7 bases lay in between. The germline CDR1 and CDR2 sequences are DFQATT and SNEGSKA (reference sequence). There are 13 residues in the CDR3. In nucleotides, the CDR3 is TGCAGTGCTAGAGATGGGGGGAACTATGGCTACACCTTC. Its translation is CSARDGGNYGYTF.

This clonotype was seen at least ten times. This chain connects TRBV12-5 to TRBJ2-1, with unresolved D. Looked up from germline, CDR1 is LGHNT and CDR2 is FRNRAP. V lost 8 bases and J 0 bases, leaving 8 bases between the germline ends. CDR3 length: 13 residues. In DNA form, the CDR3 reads TGTGCTAGTATGGCGGACTCCTACAATGAGCAGTTCTTC. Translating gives CASMADSYNEQFF.

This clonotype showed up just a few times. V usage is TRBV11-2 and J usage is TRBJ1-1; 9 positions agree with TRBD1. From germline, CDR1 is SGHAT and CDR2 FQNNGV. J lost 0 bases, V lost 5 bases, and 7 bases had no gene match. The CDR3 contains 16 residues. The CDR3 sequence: CASSVGQGVMNTEAFF. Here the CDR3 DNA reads TGTGCCAGCAGCGTGGGACAGGGCGTCATGAACACTGAAGCTTTCTTT.

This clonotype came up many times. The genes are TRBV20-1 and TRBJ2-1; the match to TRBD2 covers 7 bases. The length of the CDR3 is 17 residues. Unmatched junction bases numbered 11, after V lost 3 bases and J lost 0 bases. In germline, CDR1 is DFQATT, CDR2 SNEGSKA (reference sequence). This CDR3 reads CSASSLAARSSYNEQFF. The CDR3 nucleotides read TGCAGTGCTAGTAGTCTAGCGGCAAGGAGCTCCTACAATGAGCAGTTCTTC.

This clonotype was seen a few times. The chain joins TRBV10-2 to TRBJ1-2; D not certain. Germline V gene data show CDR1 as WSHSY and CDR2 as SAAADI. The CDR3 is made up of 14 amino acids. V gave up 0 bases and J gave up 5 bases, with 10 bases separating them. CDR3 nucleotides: TGCGCCAGCAGTGAGTCGCGGGGTTGGTATGGCTACACCTTC. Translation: CASSESRGWYGYTF.

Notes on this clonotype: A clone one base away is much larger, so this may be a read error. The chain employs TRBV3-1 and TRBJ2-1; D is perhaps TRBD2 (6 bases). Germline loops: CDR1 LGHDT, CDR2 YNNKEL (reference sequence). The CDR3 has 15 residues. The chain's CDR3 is CASSQVGREINEQLF. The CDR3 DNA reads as TGTGCCAGCAGCCAAGTCGGGCGGGAAATCAATGAGCAGCTCTTC.

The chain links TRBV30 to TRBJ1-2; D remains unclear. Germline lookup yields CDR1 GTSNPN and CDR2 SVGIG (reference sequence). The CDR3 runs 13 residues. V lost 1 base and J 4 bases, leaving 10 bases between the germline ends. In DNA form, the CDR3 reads TGTGCCTGGAGTGACGAGCCTTCCTATGGCTACACCTTC. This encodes CAWSDEPSYGYTF.

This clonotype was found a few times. CDR3 coding DNA: TGCAGCGTTGAAAGAGGGAGCGGGAGGCATACAGATACGCAGTATTTT. It specifies CSVERGSGRHTDTQYF. The chain uses TRBV29-1 and TRBJ2-3, with 9 bases identical to TRBD2. V was clipped by 2 bases and J by 3 bases; unmatched bases: 9. CDR3 size: 16 residues. The V gene's germline CDR1 is SQVTM and CDR2 ANQGSEA.

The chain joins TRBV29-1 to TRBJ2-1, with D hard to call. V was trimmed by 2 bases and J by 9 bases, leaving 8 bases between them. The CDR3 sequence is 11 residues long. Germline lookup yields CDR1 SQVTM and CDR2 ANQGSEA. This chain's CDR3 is CSVEHMGEQFF. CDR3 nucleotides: TGCAGCGTTGAACATATGGGTGAGCAGTTCTTC.

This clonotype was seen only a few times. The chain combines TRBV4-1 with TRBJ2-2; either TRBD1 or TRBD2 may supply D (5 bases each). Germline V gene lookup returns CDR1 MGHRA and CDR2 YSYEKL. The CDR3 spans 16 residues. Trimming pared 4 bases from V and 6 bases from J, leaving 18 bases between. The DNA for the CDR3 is TGCGCCAGCAGCCGAGGGTCGGGACCCGCGTCCGGGGAGCTGTTTTTT. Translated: CASSRGSGPASGELFF.

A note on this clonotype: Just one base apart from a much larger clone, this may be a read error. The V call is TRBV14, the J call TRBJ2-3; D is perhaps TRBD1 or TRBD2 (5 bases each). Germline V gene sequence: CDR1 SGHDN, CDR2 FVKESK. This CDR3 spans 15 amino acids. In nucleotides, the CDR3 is TGTGTCAGCAGCCAAGAGGGGTGGATTTCAGATACGCAGTATTTT. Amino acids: CVSSQEGWISDTQYF.

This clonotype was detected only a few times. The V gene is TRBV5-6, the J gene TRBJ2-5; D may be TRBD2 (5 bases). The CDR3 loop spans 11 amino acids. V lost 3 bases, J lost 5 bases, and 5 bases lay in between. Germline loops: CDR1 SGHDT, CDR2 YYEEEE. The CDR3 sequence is CASSWRETQYF. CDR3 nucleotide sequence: TGTGCCAGCAGCTGGAGGGAGACCCAGTACTTC.

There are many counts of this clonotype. The CDR3 nucleotides read TGTGCCAGCAGAGATCAATTGGACAGGTTTCCAGATACGCAGTATTTT. Protein: CASRDQLDRFPDTQYF. This rearrangement joins TRBV12-3 or TRBV12-4 to TRBJ2-3; TRBD1 aligns across 7 bases. The CDR3 runs 16 residues. The ends lost 6 bases at V and 4 bases at J; junction bases unmatched: 13.

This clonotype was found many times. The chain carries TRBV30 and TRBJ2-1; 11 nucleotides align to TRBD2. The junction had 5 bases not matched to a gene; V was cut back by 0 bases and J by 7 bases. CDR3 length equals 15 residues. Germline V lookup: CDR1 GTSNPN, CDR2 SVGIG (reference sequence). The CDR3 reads CAWSVLAGGGNEQFF. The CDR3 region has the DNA TGTGCCTGGAGTGTGTTAGCGGGAGGGGGTAATGAGCAGTTCTTC.

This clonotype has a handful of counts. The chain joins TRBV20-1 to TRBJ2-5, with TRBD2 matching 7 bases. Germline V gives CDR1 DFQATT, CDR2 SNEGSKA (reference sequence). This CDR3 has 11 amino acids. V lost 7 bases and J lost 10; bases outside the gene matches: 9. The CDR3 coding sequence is TGCAGTGTGGGAGCGGGAATCTTCCAGTACTTC. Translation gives CSVGAGIFQYF.

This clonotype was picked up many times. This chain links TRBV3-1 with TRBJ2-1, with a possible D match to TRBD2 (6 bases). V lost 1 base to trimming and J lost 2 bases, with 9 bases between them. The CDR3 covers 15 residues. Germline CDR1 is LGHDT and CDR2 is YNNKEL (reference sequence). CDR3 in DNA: TGTGCCAGCAGCCAAGGTCTAGCGACCTACAATGAGCAGTTCTTC. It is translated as CASSQGLATYNEQFF.

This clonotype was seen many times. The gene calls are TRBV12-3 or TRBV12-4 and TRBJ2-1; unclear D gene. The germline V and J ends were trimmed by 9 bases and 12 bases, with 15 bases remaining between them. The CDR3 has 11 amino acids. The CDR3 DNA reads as TGTGCCAGTTCCTCACTTCTAAGGCAGTTCTTC. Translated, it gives CASSSLLRQFF.

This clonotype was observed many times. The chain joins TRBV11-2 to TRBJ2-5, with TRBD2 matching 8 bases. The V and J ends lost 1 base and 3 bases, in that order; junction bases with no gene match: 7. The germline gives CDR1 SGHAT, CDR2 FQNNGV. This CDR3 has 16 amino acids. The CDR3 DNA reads TGTGCCAGCAGCTTAGTTTCCAGCGGGAGCAAAGAGACCCAGTACTTC. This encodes CASSLVSSGSKETQYF.

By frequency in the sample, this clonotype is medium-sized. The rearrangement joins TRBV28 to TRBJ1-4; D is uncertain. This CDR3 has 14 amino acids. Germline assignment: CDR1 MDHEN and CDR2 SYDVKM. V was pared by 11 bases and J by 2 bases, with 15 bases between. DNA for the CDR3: TGTGCCGTCTCCGCCGGGCCTACTAATGAAAAACTGTTTTTT. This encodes CAVSAGPTNEKLFF. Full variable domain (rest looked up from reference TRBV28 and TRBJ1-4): DVKVTQSSRYLVKRTGEKVFLECVQDMDHENMFWYRQDPGLGLRLIYFSYDVKMKEKGDIPEGYSVSREKKERFSLILESASTNQTSMYLCAVSAGPTNEKLFFGSGTQLSVL.